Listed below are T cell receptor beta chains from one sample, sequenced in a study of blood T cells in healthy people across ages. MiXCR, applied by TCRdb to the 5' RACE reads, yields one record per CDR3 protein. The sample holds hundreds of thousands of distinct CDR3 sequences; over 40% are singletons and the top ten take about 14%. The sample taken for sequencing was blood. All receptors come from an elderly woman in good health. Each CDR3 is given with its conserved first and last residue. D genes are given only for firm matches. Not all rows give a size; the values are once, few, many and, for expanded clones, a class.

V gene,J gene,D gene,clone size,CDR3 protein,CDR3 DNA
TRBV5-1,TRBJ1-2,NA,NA,CASSLWGTGGYTF,TGCGCCAGCAGCTTGTGGGGGACTGGCGGCTACACCTTC
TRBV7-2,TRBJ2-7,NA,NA,CASSLAPHGLSELNEQYF,TGTGCCAGCAGCTTAGCCCCCCATGGACTATCCGAACTAAACGAGCAGTACTTC
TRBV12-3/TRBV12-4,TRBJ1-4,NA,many,CASSFGGRLFF,TGTGCCAGCAGTTTTGGGGGAAGACTGTTTTTT
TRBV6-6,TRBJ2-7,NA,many,CASGYWDSEQYF,TGTGCCAGCGGCTACTGGGACTCGGAGCAGTACTTC
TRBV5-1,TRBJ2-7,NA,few,CASSVRDGDYEQYF,TGCGCCAGCAGCGTCCGAGACGGGGACTACGAGCAGTACTTC
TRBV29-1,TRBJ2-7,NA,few,CSVPDASVGDEQYF,TGCAGCGTCCCGGACGCTTCCGTAGGCGACGAGCAGTACTTC
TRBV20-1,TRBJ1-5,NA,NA,CSAKGQQNSNQPQHF,TGCAGTGCTAAGGGACAACAGAATAGCAATCAGCCCCAGCATTTT
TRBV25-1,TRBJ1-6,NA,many,CASSEYRGEGSPLHF,TGTGCCAGCAGTGAATACAGGGGAGAAGGATCACCCCTCCACTTT
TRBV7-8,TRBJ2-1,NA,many,CASSRTGEQFF,TGTGCCAGCAGTAGAACAGGGGAGCAGTTCTTC
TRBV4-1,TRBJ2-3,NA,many,CASSQDSYRKYTDTQYF,TGCGCCAGCAGCCAAGATTCGTATCGGAAATACACAGATACGCAGTATTTT
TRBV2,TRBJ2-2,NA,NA,CASNLSGKNTGELFF,TGTGCCAGCAACCTTAGCGGAAAGAACACCGGGGAGCTGTTTTTT
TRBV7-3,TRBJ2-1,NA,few,CASSGGGLYNEQFF,TGTGCCAGCAGTGGGGGGGGGCTTTACAATGAGCAGTTCTTC
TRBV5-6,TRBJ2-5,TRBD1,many,CASSSTRQGAKTQYF,TGTGCCAGCAGCTCAACTAGACAGGGGGCGAAGACCCAGTACTTC
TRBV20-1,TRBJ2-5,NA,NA,CSARAQAPQETQYF,TGCAGTGCTAGGGCCCAGGCCCCCCAAGAGACCCAGTACTTC
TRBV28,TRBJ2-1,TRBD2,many,CASSLGAGGWYNEQFF,TGTGCCAGCAGTTTGGGAGCGGGAGGATGGTACAATGAGCAGTTCTTC
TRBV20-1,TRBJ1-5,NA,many,CSAGGSNQPQHF,TGCAGTGCGGGTGGTAGCAATCAGCCCCAGCATTTT
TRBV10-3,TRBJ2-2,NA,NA,CAIRLTSGSGELFF,TGTGCCATCAGGTTGACTTCTGGGTCCGGGGAGCTGTTTTTT
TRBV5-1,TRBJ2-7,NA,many,CASSLASGQKEQYF,TGCGCCAGCAGCTTGGCAAGTGGTCAAAAGGAGCAGTACTTC
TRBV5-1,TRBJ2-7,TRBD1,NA,CASSSGQHYEQYF,TGCGCCAGCAGCTCGGGACAGCACTACGAGCAGTACTTC
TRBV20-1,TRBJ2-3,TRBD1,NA,CSARDRVGATDTQYF,TGCAGTGCGAGAGACAGGGTGGGCGCGACAGATACGCAGTATTTT
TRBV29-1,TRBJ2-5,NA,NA,CSVWGEQETQYF,TGCAGCGTCTGGGGCGAGCAAGAGACCCAGTACTTC
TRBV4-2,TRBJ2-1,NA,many,CASSQGLGRGAYNEQFF,TGTGCCAGCAGCCAAGGCCTCGGGAGAGGGGCCTACAATGAGCAGTTCTTC
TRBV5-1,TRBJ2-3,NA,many,CASSLSLGLKDTQYF,TGCGCCAGCAGCTTGAGTCTGGGGTTAAAAGATACGCAGTATTTT
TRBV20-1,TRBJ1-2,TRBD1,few,CSARDGGTAYGYTF,TGCAGTGCTAGAGATGGGGGGACAGCGTATGGCTACACCTTC
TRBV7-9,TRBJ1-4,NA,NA,CASSFPVEEKLFF,TGTGCCAGCAGCTTCCCCGTAGAGGAAAAACTGTTTTTT
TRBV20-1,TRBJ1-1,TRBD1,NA,CSAKAGGGNTEAFF,TGCAGTGCTAAGGCAGGAGGGGGCAACACTGAAGCTTTCTTT
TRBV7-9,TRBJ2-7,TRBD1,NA,CASSLTGDPYEQYF,TGTGCCAGCAGCTTAACAGGGGACCCGTACGAGCAGTACTTC
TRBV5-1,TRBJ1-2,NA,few,CASSVDGSSGYTF,TGCGCCAGCAGCGTGGACGGATCGTCGGGCTACACCTTC
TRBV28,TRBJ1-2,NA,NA,CASIPRGVGLGYTF,TGTGCCAGCATTCCCCGGGGGGTGGGCCTAGGCTACACCTTC
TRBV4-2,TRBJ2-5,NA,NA,CASSQDRNRVTETQYF,TGTGCCAGCAGCCAAGATCGGAACAGGGTGACGGAGACCCAGTACTTC
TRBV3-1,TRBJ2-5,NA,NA,CASSQDRGSWYQETQYF,TGTGCCAGCAGCCAAGATCGAGGGTCATGGTACCAAGAGACCCAGTACTTC
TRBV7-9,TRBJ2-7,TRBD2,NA,CASSWVSGRATEQYF,TGTGCCAGCAGCTGGGTCAGCGGGAGGGCTACTGAGCAGTACTTC
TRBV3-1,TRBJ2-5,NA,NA,CASSSTGDAWKTQYF,TGTGCCAGCAGCTCTACGGGGGACGCCTGGAAGACCCAGTACTTC
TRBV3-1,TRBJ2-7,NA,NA,CASSQDRRYEQYF,TGTGCCAGCAGCCAAGACAGGCGGTATGAGCAGTACTTC
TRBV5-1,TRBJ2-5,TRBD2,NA,CASSFNRLAAETQYF,TGCGCCAGCAGCTTCAACAGACTAGCGGCAGAGACCCAGTACTTC
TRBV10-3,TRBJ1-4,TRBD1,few,CAIRAPGQGEKLFF,TGTGCCATCAGAGCTCCGGGACAGGGGGAAAAACTGTTTTTT
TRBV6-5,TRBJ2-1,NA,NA,CASTRTERNEQFF,TGTGCCAGCACCCGCACGGAGAGGAATGAGCAGTTCTTC
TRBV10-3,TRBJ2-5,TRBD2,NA,CAISGEGVKNEQNF,TGTGCCATCAGTGGGGAGGGAGTGAAAAACGAGCAGAACTTC
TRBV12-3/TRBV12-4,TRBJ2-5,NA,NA,CASGLEWTQYF,TGTGCCAGCGGTTTAGAGTGGACCCAGTACTTC
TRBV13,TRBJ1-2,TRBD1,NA,CASSTSGTEKANYGYTF,TGTGCCAGCAGCACCTCCGGGACAGAAAAAGCTAACTATGGCTACACCTTC
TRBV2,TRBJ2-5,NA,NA,CASRGEGKETQYF,TGTGCCAGCAGAGGTGAGGGAAAAGAGACCCAGTACTTC
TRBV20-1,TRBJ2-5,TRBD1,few,CSARVKGQGETQYF,TGCAGTGCTAGAGTCAAAGGACAGGGTGAGACCCAGTACTTC
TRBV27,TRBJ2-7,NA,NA,CASGDPRDTAYEQYF,TGTGCCAGCGGGGACCCTCGGGACACCGCCTACGAGCAGTACTTC
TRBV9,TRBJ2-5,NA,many,CASSVAVGVETQYF,TGTGCCAGCAGCGTAGCGGTGGGGGTAGAGACCCAGTACTTC
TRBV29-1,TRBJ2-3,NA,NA,CSAAGQTPDTQYF,TGCAGCGCCGCAGGGCAGACCCCAGATACGCAGTATTTT
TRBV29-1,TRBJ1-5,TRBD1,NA,CSTGQGNQPQHF,TGCAGCACCGGACAGGGGAATCAGCCCCAGCATTTT
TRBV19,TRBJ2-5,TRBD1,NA,CASSIGQARLYNEQYF,TGTGCCAGTAGTATTGGACAGGCCCGACTTTACAATGAGCAGTACTTC
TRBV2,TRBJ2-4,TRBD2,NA,CASRRDYQGIQYF,TGTGCCAGCAGAAGGGACTACCAGGGCATTCAGTACTTC
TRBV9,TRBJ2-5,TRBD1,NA,CASSSGQGFQETQYF,TGTGCCAGCAGCTCGGGACAGGGTTTCCAAGAGACCCAGTACTTC
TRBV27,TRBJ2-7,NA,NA,CASSLSRGAYEQYF,TGTGCCAGCAGTTTATCCAGGGGGGCCTACGAGCAGTACTTC
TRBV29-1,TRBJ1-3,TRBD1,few,CSVRQGSGNTIYF,TGCAGCGTGCGACAGGGGTCTGGAAACACCATATATTTT
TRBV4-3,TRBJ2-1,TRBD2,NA,CASSSPGLAGEDGSNEQFF,TGCGCCAGCAGCTCGCCGGGACTAGCGGGGGAGGATGGTTCAAATGAGCAGTTCTTC